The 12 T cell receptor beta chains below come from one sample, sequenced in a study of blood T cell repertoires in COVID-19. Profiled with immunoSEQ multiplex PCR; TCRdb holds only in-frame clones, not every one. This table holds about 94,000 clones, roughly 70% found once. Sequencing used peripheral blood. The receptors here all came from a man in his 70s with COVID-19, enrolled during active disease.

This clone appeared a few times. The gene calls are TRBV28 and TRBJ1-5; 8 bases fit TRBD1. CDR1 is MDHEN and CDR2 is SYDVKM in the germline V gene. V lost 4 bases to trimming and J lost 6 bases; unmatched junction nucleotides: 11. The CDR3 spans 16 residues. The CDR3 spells CASSSPGQGKGQPQHF. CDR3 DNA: TGTGCCAGCAGTTCTCCCGGACAGGGCAAGGGTCAGCCCCAGCATTTT. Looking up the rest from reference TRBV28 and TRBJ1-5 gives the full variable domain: DVKVTQSSRYLVKRTGEKVFLECVQDMDHENMFWYRQDPGLGLRLIYFSYDVKMKEKGDIPEGYSVSREKKERFSLILESASTNQTSMYLCASSSPGQGKGQPQHFGDGTRLSIL.

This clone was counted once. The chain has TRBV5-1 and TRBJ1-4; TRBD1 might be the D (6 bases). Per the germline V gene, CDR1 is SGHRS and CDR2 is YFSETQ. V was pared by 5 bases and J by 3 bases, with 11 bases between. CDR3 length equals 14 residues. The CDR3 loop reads CASSSQGANEKLFF. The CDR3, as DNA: TGCGCCAGCAGTTCACAGGGCGCTAATGAAAAACTGTTTTTT.

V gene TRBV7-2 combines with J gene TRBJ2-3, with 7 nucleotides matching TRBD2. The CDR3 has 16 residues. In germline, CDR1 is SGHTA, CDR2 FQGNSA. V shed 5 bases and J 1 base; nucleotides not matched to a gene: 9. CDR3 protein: CASSLPASGGTDTQYF. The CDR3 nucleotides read TGTGCCAGCAGCCTTCCCGCTAGCGGAGGCACAGATACGCAGTATTTT.

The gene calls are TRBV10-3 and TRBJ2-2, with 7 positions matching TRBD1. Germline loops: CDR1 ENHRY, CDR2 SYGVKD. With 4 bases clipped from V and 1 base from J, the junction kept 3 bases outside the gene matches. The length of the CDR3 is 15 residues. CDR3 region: CAISGDSLNTGELFF. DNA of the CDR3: TGTGCCATCAGTGGGGACAGCTTGAACACCGGGGAGCTGTTTTTT.

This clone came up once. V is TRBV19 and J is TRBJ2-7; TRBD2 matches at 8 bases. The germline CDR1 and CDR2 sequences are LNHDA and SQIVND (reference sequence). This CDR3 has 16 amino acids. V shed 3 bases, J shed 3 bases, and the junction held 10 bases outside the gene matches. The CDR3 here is CASSIQSGGLRYEQYF. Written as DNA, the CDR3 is TGTGCCAGTAGTATCCAAAGCGGGGGTCTCCGCTACGAGCAGTACTTC.

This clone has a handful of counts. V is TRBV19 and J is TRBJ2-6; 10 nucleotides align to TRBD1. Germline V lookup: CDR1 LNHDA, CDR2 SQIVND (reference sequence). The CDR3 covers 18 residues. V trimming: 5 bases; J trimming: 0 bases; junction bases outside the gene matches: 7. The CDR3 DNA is TGTGCCAGTAGTCCACCGGGACAGGGGCACTCTGGGGCCAACGTCCTGACTTTC. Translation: CASSPPGQGHSGANVLTF.

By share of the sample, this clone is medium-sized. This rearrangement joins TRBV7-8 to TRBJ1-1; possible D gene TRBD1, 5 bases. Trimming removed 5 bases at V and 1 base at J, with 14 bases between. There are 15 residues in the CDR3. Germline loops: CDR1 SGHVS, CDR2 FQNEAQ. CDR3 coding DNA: TGTGCCAGCAGCCCCGACAGCCTGCAGAACACTGAAGCTTTCTTT. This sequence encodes CASSPDSLQNTEAFF. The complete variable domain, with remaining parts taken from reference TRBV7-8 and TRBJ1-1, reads GAGVSQSPRYKVAKRGQDVALRCDPISGHVSLFWYQQALGQGPEFLTYFQNEAQLDKSGLPSDRFFAERPEGSVSTLKIQRTQQEDSAVYLCASSPDSLQNTEAFFGQGTRLTVV.

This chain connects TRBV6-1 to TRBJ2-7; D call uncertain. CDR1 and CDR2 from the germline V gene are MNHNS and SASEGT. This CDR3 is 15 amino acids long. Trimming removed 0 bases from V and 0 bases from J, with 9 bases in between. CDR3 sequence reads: CASSEAAESSYEQYF. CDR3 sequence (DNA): TGTGCCAGCAGTGAAGCGGCGGAGAGCTCCTACGAGCAGTACTTC.

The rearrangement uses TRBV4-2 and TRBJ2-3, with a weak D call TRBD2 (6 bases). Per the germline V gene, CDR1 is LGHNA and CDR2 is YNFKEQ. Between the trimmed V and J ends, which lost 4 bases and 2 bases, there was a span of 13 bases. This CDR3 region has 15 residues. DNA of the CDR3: TGTGCCAGCAGCCCCGGGAGTAAGCTCACAGATACGCAGTATTTT. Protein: CASSPGSKLTDTQYF.

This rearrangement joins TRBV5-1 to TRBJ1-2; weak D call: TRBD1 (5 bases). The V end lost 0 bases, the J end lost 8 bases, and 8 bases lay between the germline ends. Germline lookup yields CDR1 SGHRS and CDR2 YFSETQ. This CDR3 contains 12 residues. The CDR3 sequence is CASSLVPGGYTF. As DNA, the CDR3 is TGCGCCAGCAGCTTGGTACCAGGGGGCTACACCTTC.

The CDR3 region has the DNA TGCAGTGCTAGTAGTTTCTGGACTCGAGACGAGCAGTACTTC. As protein: CSASSFWTRDEQYF. This chain uses TRBV20-1 with TRBJ2-7, with a tentative D call TRBD2 (5 bases). Trimming cost V 3 bases and J 5 bases, with 17 bases left between them. There are 14 residues in the CDR3. Germline V lookup: CDR1 DFQATT, CDR2 SNEGSKA (reference sequence).

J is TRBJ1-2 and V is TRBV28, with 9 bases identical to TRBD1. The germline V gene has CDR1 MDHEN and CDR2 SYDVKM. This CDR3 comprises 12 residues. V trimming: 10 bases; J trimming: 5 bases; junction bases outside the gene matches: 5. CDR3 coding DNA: TGTGCCACCACGGGACAGGGATATGGCTACACCTTC. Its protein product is CATTGQGYGYTF.